This TCR beta chain appears in the sequencing data of a study of technical replicates of blood from several donors. Data came from immunoSEQ multiplex PCR; TCRdb stores just in-frame clones and leaves some out. The repertoire has approximately 15,000 clones, 80% to 85% of them found once; the top ten carry roughly a tenth. This clone was detected only once. Germline V lookup: CDR1 SGHVS, CDR2 FNYEAQ. With V trimmed by 5 bases and J by 5 bases, 6 bases remained unmatched. CDR3 size: 16 residues. The material sequenced was PBMCs. V gene TRBV7-6 combines with J gene TRBJ2-3; TRBD2 aligns across 14 bases. The sequence derives from a human donor in good health. CDR3 residues: CASSGSGTSGRDTQYF. The CDR3 coding sequence is TGTGCCAGCAGCGGATCCGGGACTAGCGGGAGAGATACGCAGTATTTT.